Listed below are T cell receptor beta chains from one sample, sequenced in a study of blood T cell repertoires in COVID-19. Measured with immunoSEQ multiplex PCR; TCRdb has only the in-frame clones, and not every one. The repertoire holds about 50,000 clones, with under 85% as singletons. The sample comprised peripheral blood. These receptors were taken from a man aged 40-50 years with acute or convalescent COVID-19. Each CDR3 is given with its conserved first and last residue. A D gene is named only where the DNA matches it firmly. Clone size is stated in some rows and not others, as once, few, many or a class when expanded.

>13|NA|TRBV5-1|TRBJ1-3|NA
TGCGCCAGCAGCGATGTACAGGGAAACACCATATATTTT
CASSDVQGNTIYF
>15|NA|TRBV5-1|TRBJ2-2|NA
TGCGCCAGCAGCTTGGTCGGTTCGAACACCGGGGAGCTGTTTTTT
CASSLVGSNTGELFF
>14|NA|TRBV19|TRBJ1-6|TRBD1
TGTGCCAGTACCGAACAGGGGGCAAATTCACCCCTCCACTTT
CASTEQGANSPLHF
>18|NA|TRBV19|TRBJ2-4|NA
TGTGCCAGTAGTATAGGGGCAACAGGCCGCATAGCCAAAAACATTCAGTACTTC
CASSIGATGRIAKNIQYF
>15|NA|TRBV7-2|TRBJ2-2|TRBD1
TGTGCCAGCAGCCCTGACAGGGGTAGCACCGGGGAGCTGTTTTTT
CASSPDRGSTGELFF
>13|NA|TRBV7-8|TRBJ1-5|NA
TGTGCCAGCAGCGCACAGGGAAACCAGCCCCAGCATTTT
CASSAQGNQPQHF
>15|NA|TRBV4-2|TRBJ2-3|TRBD2
TGTGCCAGCGCCAAGCTAGCGGGGGCCACAGATACGCAGTATTTT
CASAKLAGATDTQYF
>16|NA|TRBV5-4|TRBJ2-2|TRBD2
TGTGCCAGCAGCTTGGTATGGACTAGCGGCGCCGGGGAGCTGTTTTTT
CASSLVWTSGAGELFF
>14|NA|TRBV7-8|TRBJ2-3|NA
TGTGCCAGCAGCCTCAGGGATAGGGCAGATACGCAGTATTTT
CASSLRDRADTQYF
>14|NA|TRBV6-5|TRBJ1-2|TRBD1
TGTGCCAGCAGTCTATTTGTGACAGGGTATGGCTACACCTTC
CASSLFVTGYGYTF
>14|medium-sized|TRBV5-1|TRBJ1-1|NA
TGCGCCAGCAGGGGGGCAGTAATGAACACTGAAGCTTTCTTT
CASRGAVMNTEAFF
>13|once|TRBV30|TRBJ1-6|NA
TGTGCCTGGACAGGGGACGCGAGATCACCCCTCCACTTT
CAWTGDARSPLHF
>15|NA|TRBV24-1|TRBJ2-3|TRBD2
TGTGCCACCAGTGCAGGGCGGGGGGGCACAGATACGCAGTATTTT
CATSAGRGGTDTQYF
>15|NA|TRBV6-1|TRBJ1-1|TRBD1
TGTGCCAGCAGTGAACCCGACAGGGTAACGGCTGAAGCTTTCTTT
CASSEPDRVTAEAFF
>14|NA|TRBV30|TRBJ2-3|NA
TGTGCCTGGAGTGTATGGGGGGGCGGAGATACGCAGTATTTT
CAWSVWGGGDTQYF
>15|NA|TRBV7-9|TRBJ1-6|NA
TGTGCCAGCAGCTTAGTAGCGGGCGCGGAATCACCCCTCCACTTT
CASSLVAGAESPLHF
>15|once|TRBV4-2|TRBJ2-2|NA
TGTGCCAGCAGCCCCTGGGGCAGTAACACCGGGGAGCTGTTTTTT
CASSPWGSNTGELFF
>14|NA|TRBV30|TRBJ1-3|NA
TGTGCCTGGAGTGGACAGAGAATAGGAAACACCATATATTTT
CAWSGQRIGNTIYF
>14|NA|TRBV14|TRBJ1-2|NA
TGTGCCAGCAGCCAAGATTGGCAGTACTATGGCTACACCTTC
CASSQDWQYYGYTF
>16|few|TRBV24-1|TRBJ2-7|NA
TGTGCCACCAGTGACGCCCGGGCAGGGGCCTCCTACGAGCAGTACTTC
CATSDARAGASYEQYF
>13|NA|TRBV5-1|TRBJ1-1|NA
TGCGCCAGCAGCCGGGGACAGAACACTGAAGCTTTCTTT
CASSRGQNTEAFF
>18|NA|TRBV4-2|TRBJ2-5|TRBD2
TGTGCCAGCAGCCAAGAACCCCGGACTAGCGGGGGACAAGAGACCCAGTACTTC
CASSQEPRTSGGQETQYF
>15|NA|TRBV3-1/TRBV3-2|TRBJ2-3|TRBD1
TGTGCCAGCAGCGTTAACAGGGGGCAGGCGGATACGCAGTATTTT
CASSVNRGQADTQYF
>17|few|TRBV7-9|TRBJ2-3|NA
TGTGCCAGCAGCTTAGGGTCGGCGGGTTCCCGCACAGATACGCAGTATTTT
CASSLGSAGSRTDTQYF
>12|NA|TRBV7-2|TRBJ2-5|NA
TGTGCCAGCAGCAAGACCGGGACTACCCAGTACTTC
CASSKTGTTQYF
>14|NA|TRBV2|TRBJ1-3|TRBD1
TGTGCCAGCATGGAAAGGGACAGGGGAAACACCATATATTTT
CASMERDRGNTIYF
>14|NA|TRBV15|TRBJ1-1|TRBD1
TGTGCCACCAGCCCACAGGGGGCACACACTGAAGCTTTCTTT
CATSPQGAHTEAFF
>16|NA|TRBV5-1|TRBJ2-3|NA
TGCGCCAGCACCCTACCCGGACTCTCCCGCACAGATACGCAGTATTTT
CASTLPGLSRTDTQYF
>14|few|TRBV2|TRBJ1-5|NA
TGTGCCAGCAGTGTTAATTTCGGCAATCAGCCCCAGCATTTT
CASSVNFGNQPQHF
>16|NA|TRBV19|TRBJ2-5|TRBD1
TGTGCCAGTAGTCCGCGGACAGGGGTACCCCGAGAGACCCAGTACTTC
CASSPRTGVPRETQYF
>15|NA|TRBV11-2|TRBJ1-1|TRBD1
TGTGCCAGCAGCCGCGGGACAGGGGGCGGTCCTGAAGCTTTCTTT
CASSRGTGGGPEAFF
>13|NA|TRBV3-1/TRBV3-2|TRBJ2-5|NA
TGTGCCAGCAGCCAAGGCAGAAGAGAGACCCAGTACTTC
CASSQGRRETQYF
>12|NA|TRBV29-1|TRBJ1-1|TRBD1
TGCAGCGTTAGACAGGGCGGCACTGAAGCTTTCTTT
CSVRQGGTEAFF
>14|NA|TRBV6-5|TRBJ1-2|NA
TGTGCCAGCAGTTACGGTTCAGGGAATCATGGCTACACCTTC
CASSYGSGNHGYTF
>13|NA|TRBV5-1|TRBJ2-1|NA
TGCGCCAGCAGCTTGCCCGGAGTCAATGAGCAGTTCTTC
CASSLPGVNEQFF
>14|NA|TRBV19|TRBJ1-1|NA
TGTGCCAGTAGGACCGGGGGTAAAGACACTGAAGCTTTCTTT
CASRTGGKDTEAFF
>15|NA|TRBV5-8|TRBJ2-3|NA
TGTGCCAGCAGCTTAAATGGTAGTCCTACAGATACGCAGTATTTT
CASSLNGSPTDTQYF
>16|once|TRBV2|TRBJ2-2|TRBD2
TGTGCCAGCAGTGAAGGGACTAGCTTATGGACCGGGGAGCTGTTTTTT
CASSEGTSLWTGELFF
>16|NA|TRBV7-6|TRBJ2-5|TRBD2
TGTGCCAGCAGCCCGAGCGGGGGTAACTATCAAGAGACCCAGTACTTC
CASSPSGGNYQETQYF
>15|once|TRBV9|TRBJ1-2|NA
TGTGCCAGCAGCGTAGCCTGGGGGCGCGAAGATGGCTACACCTTC
CASSVAWGREDGYTF
>12|NA|TRBV6-5|TRBJ1-2|TRBD1
TGTGCCAGCACCGGGACAGGGAGAGGCTACACCTTC
CASTGTGRGYTF
>17|NA|TRBV5-4|TRBJ2-3|TRBD1
TGTGCCAGCAGCTTGGCAATTCGGACAGGGTGGGCAGATACGCAGTATTTT
CASSLAIRTGWADTQYF
>13|NA|TRBV10-3|TRBJ2-5|TRBD1
TGTGCCATCAGTGAGCAGGGGGCAGAGACCCAGTACTTC
CAISEQGAETQYF
>14|NA|TRBV11-3|TRBJ1-5|TRBD1
TGTGCCAGCAGCCGCAGACAGGGTTACCAGCCCCAGCATTTT
CASSRRQGYQPQHF
>14|NA|TRBV14|TRBJ1-2|TRBD1
TGTGCCAGCAGCCTGCGGACAGGGCCCTATGGCTACACCTTC
CASSLRTGPYGYTF
>13|NA|TRBV21-1|TRBJ1-6|NA
TGTGCCAGCAGCAAGCCACAGGAGTCACCCCTCCACTTT
CASSKPQESPLHF
>14|NA|TRBV19|TRBJ1-2|TRBD1
TGTGCCAGTAGTAAAACGACAGGGAACTATGGCTACACCTTC
CASSKTTGNYGYTF
>13|NA|TRBV30|TRBJ1-5|NA
TGTGCCTGGAGTAATGGGGCGAGCCAGCCCCAGCATTTT
CAWSNGASQPQHF
>15|few|TRBV6-1|TRBJ1-5|NA
TGTGCCAGCAGTGGAGCAATATCGGGCAATCAGCCCCAGCATTTT
CASSGAISGNQPQHF
>15|NA|TRBV3-1/TRBV3-2|TRBJ2-5|TRBD1
TGTGCCAGCAGCCTGGGACAGGGCAACCAAGAGACCCAGTACTTC
CASSLGQGNQETQYF
>13|NA|TRBV5-1|TRBJ1-1|TRBD1
TGCGCCAGCAGCTCAGGGGGCGGGGGCGAAGCTTTCTTT
CASSSGGGGEAFF
>14|NA|TRBV5-1|TRBJ1-5|NA
TGCGCCAGCGCCGCGGGAGGGGGCAATCAGCCCCAGCATTTT
CASAAGGGNQPQHF
>14|NA|TRBV4-1|TRBJ1-4|NA
TGCGCCAGCAGCCAAGAAGGAGGCCGGGAAAAACTGTTTTTT
CASSQEGGREKLFF
>14|NA|TRBV24-1|TRBJ2-1|TRBD2
TGTGCCACCAGTGATAGAGCGGGAGCACGGGAGCAGTTCTTC
CATSDRAGAREQFF